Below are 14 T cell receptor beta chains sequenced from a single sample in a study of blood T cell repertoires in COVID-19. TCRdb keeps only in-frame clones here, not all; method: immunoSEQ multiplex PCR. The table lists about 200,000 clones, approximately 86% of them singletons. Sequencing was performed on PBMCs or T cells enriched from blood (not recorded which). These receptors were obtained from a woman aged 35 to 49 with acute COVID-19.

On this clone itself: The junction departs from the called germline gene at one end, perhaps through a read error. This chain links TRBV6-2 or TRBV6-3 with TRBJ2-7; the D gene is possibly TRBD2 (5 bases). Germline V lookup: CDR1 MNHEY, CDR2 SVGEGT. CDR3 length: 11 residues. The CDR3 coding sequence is TGTGCCAGCAGTGACGACTACGGGCAGTACTTC. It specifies CASSDDYGQYF.

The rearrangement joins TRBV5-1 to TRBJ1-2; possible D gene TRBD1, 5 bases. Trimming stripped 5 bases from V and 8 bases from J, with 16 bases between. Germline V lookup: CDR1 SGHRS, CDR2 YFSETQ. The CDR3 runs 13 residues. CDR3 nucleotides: TGCGCCAGCAGAGATAACAGGCTCGGGGGCTACACCTTC. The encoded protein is CASRDNRLGGYTF.

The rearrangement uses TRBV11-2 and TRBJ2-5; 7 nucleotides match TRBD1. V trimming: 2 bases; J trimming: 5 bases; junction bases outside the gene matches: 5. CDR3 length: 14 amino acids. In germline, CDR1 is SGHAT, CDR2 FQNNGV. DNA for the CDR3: TGTGCCAGCAGCTTACAGGGGGTAGAGGAGACCCAGTACTTC. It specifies CASSLQGVEETQYF.

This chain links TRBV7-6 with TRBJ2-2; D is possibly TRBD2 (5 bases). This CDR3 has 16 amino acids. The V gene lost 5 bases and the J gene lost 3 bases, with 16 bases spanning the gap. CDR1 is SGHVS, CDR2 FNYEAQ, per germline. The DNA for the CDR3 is TGTGCCAGCAGCCATGTTCAGGAGCGGCACACCGGGGAGCTGTTTTTT. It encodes CASSHVQERHTGELFF. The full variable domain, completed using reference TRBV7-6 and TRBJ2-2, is GAGVSQSPRYKVTKRGQDVALRCDPISGHVSLYWYRQALGQGPEFLTYFNYEAQQDKSGLPNDRFSAERPEGSISTLTIQRTEQRDSAMYRCASSHVQERHTGELFFGEGSRLTVL.

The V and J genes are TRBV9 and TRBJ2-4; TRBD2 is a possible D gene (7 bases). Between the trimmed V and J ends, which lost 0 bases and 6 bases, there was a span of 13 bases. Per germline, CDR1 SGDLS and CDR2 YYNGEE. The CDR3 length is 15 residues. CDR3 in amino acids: CASSVGEGGLNIQYF. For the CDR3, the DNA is TGTGCCAGCAGCGTAGGGGAGGGGGGATTAAACATTCAGTACTTC. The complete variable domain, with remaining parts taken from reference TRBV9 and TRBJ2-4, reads DSGVTQTPKHLITATGQRVTLRCSPRSGDLSVYWYQQSLDQGLQFLIQYYNGEERAKGNILERFSAQQFPDLHSELNLSSLELGDSALYFCASSVGEGGLNIQYFGAGTRLSVL.

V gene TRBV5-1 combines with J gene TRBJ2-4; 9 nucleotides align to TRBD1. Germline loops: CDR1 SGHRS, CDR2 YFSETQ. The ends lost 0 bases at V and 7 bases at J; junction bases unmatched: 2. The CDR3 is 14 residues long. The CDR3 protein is CASSLEGTGNIQYF. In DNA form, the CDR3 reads TGCGCCAGCAGCTTGGAGGGGACAGGGAACATTCAGTACTTC.

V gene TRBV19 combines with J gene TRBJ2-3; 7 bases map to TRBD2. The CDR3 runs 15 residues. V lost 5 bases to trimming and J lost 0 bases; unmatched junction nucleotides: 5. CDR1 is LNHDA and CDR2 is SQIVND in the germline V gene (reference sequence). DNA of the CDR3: TGTGCCAGTAGTGCCCAGCGGGAAAGCACAGATACGCAGTATTTT. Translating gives CASSAQRESTDTQYF.

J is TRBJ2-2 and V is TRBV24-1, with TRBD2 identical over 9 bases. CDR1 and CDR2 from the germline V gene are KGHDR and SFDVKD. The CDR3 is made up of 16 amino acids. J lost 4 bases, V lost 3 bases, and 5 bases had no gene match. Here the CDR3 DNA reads TGTGCCACCAGTGATGAGCTAGCGGGGATCACCGGGGAGCTGTTTTTT. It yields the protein CATSDELAGITGELFF.

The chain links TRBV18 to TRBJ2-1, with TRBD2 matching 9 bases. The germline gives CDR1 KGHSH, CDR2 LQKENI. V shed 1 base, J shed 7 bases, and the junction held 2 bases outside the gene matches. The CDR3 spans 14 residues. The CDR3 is CASSPLAGANEQFF. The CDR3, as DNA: TGTGCCAGCTCACCACTAGCGGGAGCTAATGAGCAGTTCTTC. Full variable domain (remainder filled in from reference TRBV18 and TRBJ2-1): NAGVMQNPRHLVRRRGQEARLRCSPMKGHSHVYWYRQLPEEGLKFMVYLQKENIIDESGMPKERFSAEFPKEGPSILRIQQVVRGDSAAYFCASSPLAGANEQFFGPGTRLTVL.

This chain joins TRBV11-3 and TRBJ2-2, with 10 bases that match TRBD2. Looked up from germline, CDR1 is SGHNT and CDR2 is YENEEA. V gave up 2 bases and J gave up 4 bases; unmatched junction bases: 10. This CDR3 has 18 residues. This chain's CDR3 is CASSLPRLIAGGTGELFF. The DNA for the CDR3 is TGTGCCAGCAGCTTACCCAGGTTAATAGCGGGAGGCACCGGGGAGCTGTTTTTT.

CDR3 in DNA: TGTGCCAGCAGTGTCCGGGAGGGGGAAAAACTGTTTTTT. Protein product: CASSVREGEKLFF. V usage is TRBV27 and J usage is TRBJ1-4, with D perhaps TRBD1 (5 bases). V lost 5 bases and J lost 8, with 12 bases in between. Germline CDR1 MNHEY, CDR2 SMNVEV (reference sequence). The CDR3 loop spans 13 amino acids.

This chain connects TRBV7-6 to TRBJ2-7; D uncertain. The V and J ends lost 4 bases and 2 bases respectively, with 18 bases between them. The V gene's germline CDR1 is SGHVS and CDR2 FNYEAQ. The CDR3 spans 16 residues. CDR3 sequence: CASSCIRVPTAYEQYF. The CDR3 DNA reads TGTGCCAGCAGCTGTATCCGGGTCCCGACTGCCTACGAGCAGTACTTC.

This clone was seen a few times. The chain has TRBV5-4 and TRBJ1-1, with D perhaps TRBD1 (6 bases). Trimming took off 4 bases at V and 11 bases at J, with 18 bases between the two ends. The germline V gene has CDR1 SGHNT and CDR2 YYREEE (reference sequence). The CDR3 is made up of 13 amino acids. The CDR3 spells CASSLFGQQRAFF. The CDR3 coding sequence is TGTGCCAGCAGCCTTTTTGGACAGCAGCGGGCTTTCTTT.

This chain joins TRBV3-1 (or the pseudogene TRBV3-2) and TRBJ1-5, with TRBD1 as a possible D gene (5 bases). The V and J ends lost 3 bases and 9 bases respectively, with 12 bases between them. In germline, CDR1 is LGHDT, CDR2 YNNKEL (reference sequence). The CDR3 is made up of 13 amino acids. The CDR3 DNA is TGTGCCAGCAGCCAGGCAGGGTTTTCGCCCCAGCATTTT. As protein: CASSQAGFSPQHF.